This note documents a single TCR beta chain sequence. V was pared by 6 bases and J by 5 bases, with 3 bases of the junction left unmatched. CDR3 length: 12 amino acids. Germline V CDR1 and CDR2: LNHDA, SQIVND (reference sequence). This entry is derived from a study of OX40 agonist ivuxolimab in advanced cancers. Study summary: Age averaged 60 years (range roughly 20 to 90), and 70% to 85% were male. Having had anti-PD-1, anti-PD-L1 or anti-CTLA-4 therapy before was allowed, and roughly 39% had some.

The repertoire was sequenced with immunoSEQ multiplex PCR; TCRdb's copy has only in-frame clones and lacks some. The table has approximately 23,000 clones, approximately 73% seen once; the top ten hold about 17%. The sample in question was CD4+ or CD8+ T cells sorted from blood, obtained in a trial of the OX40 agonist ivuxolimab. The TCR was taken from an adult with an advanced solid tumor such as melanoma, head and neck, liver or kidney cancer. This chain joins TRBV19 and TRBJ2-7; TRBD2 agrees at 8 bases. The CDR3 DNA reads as TGTGCCAGTAGCGGGGGGGGCAACGAGCAGTACTTC. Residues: CASSGGGNEQYF.